These 8 T cell receptor beta chains share one sample of origin, sequenced in a study of PD-1 blockade in classical Hodgkin lymphoma. Each and every patient relapsed after autologous stem cell transplantation, and patients got differing brentuximab vedotin exposure. Here immunoSEQ multiplex PCR was the method, and the copy in TCRdb shows in-frame clones only, minus some. This sample has roughly 38,000 clones, with roughly nine tenths found just once. Specimen: peripheral blood mononuclear cells (PBMCs), collected before the second cycle of nivolumab. The receptors stem from a human donor with classical Hodgkin lymphoma.

This chain joins TRBV2 and TRBJ1-1; D call uncertain. This CDR3 is 11 amino acids long. From germline, CDR1 is SNHLY and CDR2 FYNNEI. Trimming removed 5 bases from V and 8 bases from J, with 9 bases in between. The CDR3 region is CASSIQREAFF. The DNA of the CDR3 is TGTGCCAGCAGTATACAGAGGGAAGCTTTCTTT.

The chain joins TRBV6-1 to TRBJ2-7; 7 positions agree with TRBD2. The germline V gene has CDR1 MNHNS and CDR2 SASEGT. The CDR3 is made up of 18 amino acids. With 2 bases clipped from V and 4 bases from J, the junction kept 17 bases outside the gene matches. CDR3 bases: TGTGCCAGCAGTGAACGCGCCAATGTGGGAGGGTTCTCGTACGAGCAGTACTTC. It translates to CASSERANVGGFSYEQYF.

The V call is TRBV27, the J call TRBJ2-7; 7 positions match TRBD1. There are 12 residues in the CDR3. The J segment lost 5 bases and the V segment lost 5 bases, leaving 3 bases of the junction unmatched. Germline V CDR1 and CDR2: MNHEY, SMNVEV (reference sequence). CDR3 bases: TGTGCCAGCAGTGACAGGGTTGACGAGCAGTACTTC. Residues: CASSDRVDEQYF.

This chain joins TRBV6-1 and TRBJ2-2; tentatively, D is TRBD2 (7 bases). Germline CDR1 and CDR2: MNHNS and SASEGT. This CDR3 is 15 amino acids long. Trimming pared 7 bases from V and 2 bases from J, leaving 14 bases between. The CDR3 region has the DNA TGTGCCAGCACCTTACGGGGGGCAAACACCGGGGAGCTGTTTTTT. This sequence encodes CASTLRGANTGELFF.

V is TRBV6-1 and J is TRBJ1-5, with 7 bases fitting TRBD1. The junction had 7 bases not matched to a gene; V was cut back by 6 bases and J by 2 bases. CDR3 length: 15 amino acids. Germline lookup yields CDR1 MNHNS and CDR2 SASEGT. The CDR3 region has the DNA TGTGCCAGCAGGAGACAGGGTGAGGGCAATCAGCCCCAGCATTTT. Translated: CASRRQGEGNQPQHF.

This clone was detected once. The chain links TRBV19 to TRBJ2-7; 8 bases align to TRBD2. J lost 2 bases, V lost 10 bases, and 7 bases had no gene match. The germline V gene has CDR1 LNHDA and CDR2 SQIVND (reference sequence). The CDR3 loop spans 13 amino acids. CDR3 protein: CATATSAAYEQYF. CDR3 nucleotides: TGTGCCACCGCGACTAGCGCTGCCTACGAGCAGTACTTC.

This sequence joins TRBV9 and TRBJ2-2; 9 bases map to TRBD1. Unmatched junction bases numbered 14, after V lost 0 bases and J lost 2 bases. The CDR3 has 20 amino acids. The germline V gene has CDR1 SGDLS and CDR2 YYNGEE. As DNA, the CDR3 is TGTGCCAGCAGCGTAGCTACTGGGATATGGGACAGGGAAAACACCGGGGAGCTGTTTTTT. This encodes CASSVATGIWDRENTGELFF.

The rearrangement links TRBV11-2 to TRBJ1-6; a possible D gene is TRBD1 (5 bases). The CDR3 sequence is 17 residues long. V was trimmed by 5 bases and J by 3 bases, leaving 17 bases between them. The germline V gene encodes CDR1 SGHAT and CDR2 FQNNGV. The DNA for the CDR3 is TGTGCCAGCAGCCCCCAGACAGAAGTACTCTATAATTCACCCCTCCACTTT. As protein: CASSPQTEVLYNSPLHF.